This is a list of T cell receptor beta chains from one sample in a study of T cell repertoires in cytomegalovirus infection. TCRdb called the reads again in MiXCR, with one record for every CDR3 protein. Among around 710,000 distinct CDR3 sequences listed, almost 30% were seen once. These receptors lack a known antigen. Sequenced here: cultured CD8+ T cells from PBMCs, sampled from culture after CMV antigen stimulation. The receptor source for this set is a human donor in good health (CMV status not recorded). Some clones in this sample may be carry-over from other donors' samples. Both conserved end residues are part of each CDR3. D genes are given only for firm matches. Clone size is shown for a subset of rows, as once, few, many or a class of expanded clone.

J | length | size | V | D | CDR3 | DNA
TRBJ2-5 | 15 | few | TRBV6-1 | . | CASSEYGVREETQYF | TGTGCCAGCAGTGAATATGGCGTTCGAGAGGAGACCCAGTACTTC
TRBJ1-1 | 15 | many | TRBV7-2 | . | CASSLAGSSNTEAFF | TGTGCCAGCAGCTTAGCCGGCAGTTCGAACACTGAAGCTTTCTTT
TRBJ1-4 | 16 | few | TRBV27 | TRBD1 | CASSSGQGGDNEKLFF | TGTGCCAGCAGTTCCGGACAGGGGGGGGATAATGAAAAACTGTTTTTT
TRBJ2-1 | 15 | few | TRBV4-1 | . | CASSLHRVSYNEQFF | TGCGCCAGCAGCCTTCACAGGGTCTCCTACAATGAGCAGTTCTTC
TRBJ2-3 | 14 | once | TRBV19 | . | CASSIGGRTDTQYF | TGTGCCAGTAGTATCGGGGGAAGGACAGATACGCAGTATTTT
TRBJ2-3 | 15 | few | TRBV5-4 | . | CASSPDSLGMDTQYF | TGTGCCAGCAGCCCAGACTCTCTCGGCATGGATACGCAGTATTTT
TRBJ1-2 | 14 | few | TRBV27 | . | CASSYLAGSYGYTF | TGTGCCAGCAGTTACCTCGCGGGGAGCTATGGCTACACCTTC
TRBJ2-2 | 15 | . | TRBV7-6 | . | CASSRQATNTGELFF | TGTGCCAGCAGCCGACAGGCAACGAACACCGGGGAGCTGTTTTTT
TRBJ2-2 | 17 | . | TRBV2 | TRBD1 | CASSTPTTGTNTGELFF | TGTGCCAGCAGTACTCCAACGACAGGGACGAACACCGGGGAGCTGTTTTTT
TRBJ1-2 | 13 | . | TRBV20-1 | . | CSALARTVYGYTF | TGCAGTGCTCTAGCGCGGACAGTCTATGGCTACACCTTC
TRBJ1-1 | 11 | once | TRBV12-3/TRBV12-4 | . | CASGRYTEAFF | TGTGCCAGCGGCCGCTACACTGAAGCTTTCTTT
TRBJ2-3 | 15 | many | TRBV7-9 | . | CASSAWGRDTDTQYF | TGTGCCAGCAGCGCCTGGGGCCGGGACACAGATACGCAGTATTTT